This is a list of T cell receptor beta chains from one sample in a study of T-cell memory formation after mild COVID-19. TCRdb called the 5' RACE reads again in MiXCR, with one record for every CDR3 protein. This sample yields approximately 100,000 distinct CDR3 sequences, of which more than 20% are seen a single time; around 45% belongs to the top ten. Material: PBMCs or a T cell subset sorted from them (not recorded which). The receptors originated from a man in his late teens or twenties who had mild COVID-19 (a few samples of this study predate the infection). Cell type and time point are not known. CDR3s include the opening cysteine and the closing phenylalanine or tryptophan. D genes are given only for firm matches. Where a row states a size, it is once, few, many or the class of an expanded clone; other rows omit it.

>TRBV4-3|-|-|TRBJ1-1
CASSQGIRARDHEAFF
TGCGCCAGCAGCCAAGGGATTCGGGCGCGGGACCATGAAGCTTTCTTT
>TRBV6-5|TRBD1|few|TRBJ2-7
CASSSGTGEFEQYF
TGTGCCAGCAGTTCCGGGACAGGGGAGTTCGAGCAGTACTTC
>TRBV7-9|-|-|TRBJ2-4
CASSRDGAKNIQYF
TGTGCCAGCAGCCGGGACGGGGCCAAAAACATTCAGTACTTC
>TRBV7-2|-|-|TRBJ1-1
CASSLSGRFTEAFF
TGTGCCAGCAGCTTGTCAGGGAGGTTCACTGAAGCTTTCTTT
>TRBV12-5|TRBD1|few|TRBJ2-7
CASGPRDRVDEQYF
TGTGCTAGTGGTCCTCGGGACAGGGTCGACGAGCAGTACTTC
>TRBV29-1|TRBD1|few|TRBJ1-2
CSVRDRNNYGYTF
TGCAGCGTCCGGGACAGGAACAACTATGGCTACACCTTC
>TRBV6-5|TRBD2|few|TRBJ2-1
CASSTIPVERGKGSYNEQFF
TGTGCCAGCAGTACGATTCCGGTAGAGCGGGGTAAAGGCTCCTACAATGAGCAGTTCTTC
>TRBV7-6|-|-|TRBJ2-3
CASSLFGTDTQYF
TGTGCCAGCAGTCTCTTTGGCACAGATACGCAGTATTTT
>TRBV2|TRBD1|few|TRBJ2-4
CASIAGTGGGNIQYF
TGTGCCAGCATAGCCGGGACAGGGGGAGGAAACATTCAGTACTTC
>TRBV4-1|TRBD1|-|TRBJ2-7
CASSQTRGRPYEQYF
TGCGCCAGCAGCCAAACCAGGGGGCGACCCTACGAGCAGTACTTC
>TRBV25-1|-|-|TRBJ2-5
CASSELSVRPETQYF
TGTGCCAGCAGTGAATTGTCAGTAAGGCCAGAGACCCAGTACTTC
>TRBV15|-|-|TRBJ2-3
CATSRDGSRTDTQYF
TGTGCCACCAGCAGAGATGGGAGTCGCACAGATACGCAGTATTTT
>TRBV3-1|TRBD2|-|TRBJ2-3
CASSQDLGTSGGMDTQYF
TGTGCCAGCAGCCAAGATCTAGGGACTAGCGGGGGGATGGATACGCAGTATTTT
>TRBV6-5|TRBD2|-|TRBJ2-2
CASSLAGDQNTGELFF
TGTGCCAGCAGTCTAGCGGGGGATCAGAACACCGGGGAGCTGTTTTTT
>TRBV28|TRBD2|-|TRBJ2-3
CASSPLWGAGREADTQYF
TGTGCCAGCAGTCCCCTATGGGGAGCGGGGCGCGAAGCAGATACGCAGTATTTT
>TRBV7-2|-|few|TRBJ2-6
CATSGGGANVLTF
TGTGCCACCTCCGGGGGTGGGGCCAACGTCCTGACTTTC
>TRBV7-6|-|few|TRBJ2-3
CASSLYTDTQYF
TGTGCCAGCAGCCTATACACAGATACGCAGTATTTT
>TRBV7-2|-|-|TRBJ2-1
CASFGTYNEQFF
TGTGCCAGCTTTGGGACGTACAATGAGCAGTTCTTC
>TRBV19|-|-|TRBJ2-1
CASGWGGDDEQFF
TGTGCCAGTGGATGGGGCGGGGACGATGAGCAGTTCTTC
>TRBV6-2/TRBV6-3|-|few|TRBJ2-2
CASSYRGFTGELFF
TGTGCCAGCAGTTACAGGGGGTTCACCGGGGAGCTGTTTTTT
>TRBV12-3/TRBV12-4|TRBD2|once|TRBJ2-3
CASSLAGGHPDTQYF
TGTGCCAGCAGTCTAGCGGGGGGGCATCCAGATACGCAGTATTTT
>TRBV6-2/TRBV6-3|-|-|TRBJ2-1
CASGGYYEQFF
TGTGCCAGCGGTGGCTATTATGAGCAGTTCTTC
>TRBV4-3|-|-|TRBJ2-3
CASSQGREADTQYF
TGCGCCAGCAGCCAAGGGAGGGAGGCAGATACGCAGTATTTT
>TRBV5-1|TRBD2|-|TRBJ2-7
CASSLGELADSYEQYF
TGCGCCAGCAGCTTGGGAGAACTAGCGGACTCCTACGAGCAGTACTTC
>TRBV7-6|-|few|TRBJ2-2
CASSLGGHANTGELFF
TGTGCCAGCAGCTTAGGGGGCCACGCGAACACCGGGGAGCTGTTTTTT
>TRBV21-1|-|-|TRBJ2-7
CASSKGLGTYEQYF
TGTGCCAGCAGCAAAGGTTTAGGGACCTACGAGCAGTACTTC
>TRBV5-1|-|few|TRBJ2-1
CASSSIQGRREQFF
TGCGCCAGCAGCTCAATTCAGGGGCGGCGTGAGCAGTTCTTC
>TRBV7-3|-|-|TRBJ2-2
CASSLLAGLRTGELFF
TGTGCCAGCAGCTTACTGGCGGGACTGCGGACCGGGGAGCTGTTTTTT
>TRBV29-1|-|few|TRBJ1-1
CSVEEQGDRDTEAFF
TGCAGCGTAGAGGAACAGGGAGATCGAGACACTGAAGCTTTCTTT
>TRBV9|-|few|TRBJ1-2
CASSAGTVAYGYTF
TGTGCCAGCAGCGCCGGGACGGTGGCGTATGGCTACACCTTC
>TRBV7-3|-|-|TRBJ2-3
CASSLTLGLGTDTQYF
TGTGCCAGCAGCTTAACTCTGGGCCTGGGCACAGATACGCAGTATTTT
>TRBV20-1|TRBD2|few|TRBJ2-1
CSATSGGTRYNEQFF
TGCAGTGCTACTAGCGGGGGGACTCGATACAATGAGCAGTTCTTC
>TRBV7-2|-|many|TRBJ1-2
CASSLLGDLYTF
TGTGCCAGCAGCTTACTGGGGGACCTCTACACCTTC
>TRBV4-2|-|-|TRBJ1-6
CASNTNGADVNSPLHF
TGTGCCAGCAACACAAATGGGGCCGACGTAAATTCACCCCTCCACTTT
>TRBV29-1|TRBD1|few|TRBJ2-2
CSVAWQGAGGELFF
TGCAGCGTTGCATGGCAGGGGGCAGGCGGGGAGCTGTTTTTT
>TRBV6-5|TRBD1|-|TRBJ1-2
CASSYSGSGGSGYTF
TGTGCCAGCAGTTACTCGGGCTCAGGGGGGTCTGGCTACACCTTC
>TRBV16|-|-|TRBJ2-5
CASSQVGIKETQYF
TGTGCCAGCAGCCAAGTTGGGATCAAAGAGACCCAGTACTTC